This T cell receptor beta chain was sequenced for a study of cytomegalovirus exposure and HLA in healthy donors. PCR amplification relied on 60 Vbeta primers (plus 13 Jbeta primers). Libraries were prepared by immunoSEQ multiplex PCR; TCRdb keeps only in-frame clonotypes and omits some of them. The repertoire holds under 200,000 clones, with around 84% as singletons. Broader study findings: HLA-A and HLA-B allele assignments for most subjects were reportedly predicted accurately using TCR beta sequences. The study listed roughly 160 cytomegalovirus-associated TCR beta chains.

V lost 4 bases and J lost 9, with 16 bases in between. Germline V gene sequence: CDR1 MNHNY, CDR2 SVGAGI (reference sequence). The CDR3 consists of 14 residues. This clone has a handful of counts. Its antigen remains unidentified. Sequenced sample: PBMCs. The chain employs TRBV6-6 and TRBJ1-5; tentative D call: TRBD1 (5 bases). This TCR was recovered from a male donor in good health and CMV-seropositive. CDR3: CASSSNDRTSPQHF. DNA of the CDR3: TGTGCCAGCAGTTCCAATGACAGAACTTCGCCCCAGCATTTT.